This is a list of T cell receptor beta chains from one sample in a study of blood T cell repertoires in COVID-19. The data were produced by immunoSEQ multiplex PCR, yet TCRdb's version contains in-frame clones alone and is incomplete. This repertoire shows around 200,000 clones, just over 85% found once; its top ten account for 3.5% to 5%. The specimen was peripheral blood. The receptors derive from a man aged 50-60 years with acute or convalescent COVID-19. The conserved cysteine and the conserved F or W are not part of the CDR3 here.

v_call: TRBV4-1; j_call: TRBJ1-5; cdr3_aa: ASSLTGTGGDQPQH
v_call: TRBV6-5; j_call: TRBJ1-4; cdr3_aa: ASSYGGANEKLF
v_call: TRBV4-2; j_call: TRBJ1-2; cdr3_aa: ASSQTDRKTNYGYT
v_call: TRBV6-6; j_call: TRBJ1-2; cdr3_aa: ASSYSNSGRGEGYT
v_call: TRBV7-9; j_call: TRBJ1-1; cdr3_aa: ASSRDRGNTEAF
v_call: TRBV3-1/TRBV3-2; j_call: TRBJ2-1; cdr3_aa: ASSQGTRGEQF
v_call: TRBV14; j_call: TRBJ2-7; cdr3_aa: ASSRLSGARSYEQY
v_call: TRBV2; j_call: TRBJ2-7; cdr3_aa: ASRSAASGYEQY
v_call: TRBV10-2; j_call: TRBJ2-4; cdr3_aa: ASSDRGSGGMTKNIQY
v_call: TRBV5-1; j_call: TRBJ1-1; cdr3_aa: ASSPPDRVNTEAF
v_call: TRBV5-1; j_call: TRBJ1-3; cdr3_aa: ASSPGSGYQTGSGNTIY
v_call: TRBV20-1; j_call: TRBJ2-3; cdr3_aa: SVVEQDTQY
v_call: TRBV6-5; j_call: TRBJ1-5; cdr3_aa: ASRPPRGRNQPQH
v_call: TRBV6-5; j_call: TRBJ1-1; cdr3_aa: ASCPTRDTEAF
v_call: TRBV7-2; j_call: TRBJ2-7; cdr3_aa: ASSAGLRTYEQY
v_call: TRBV19; j_call: TRBJ2-1; cdr3_aa: ASSVDRPSSYNEQF
v_call: TRBV5-4; j_call: TRBJ2-1; cdr3_aa: ASSLTGSDEQF
v_call: TRBV29-1; j_call: TRBJ1-5; cdr3_aa: SVEAGGGRPQH
v_call: TRBV6-1; j_call: TRBJ2-7; cdr3_aa: ASSVAPPPGTYEQY
v_call: TRBV9; j_call: TRBJ2-3; cdr3_aa: ASSVEVGGTDTQY
v_call: TRBV28; j_call: TRBJ2-2; cdr3_aa: ASSYPWGVPGELF
v_call: TRBV6-5; j_call: TRBJ2-2; cdr3_aa: ASSQTGFLTGELF
v_call: TRBV11-1; j_call: TRBJ1-1; cdr3_aa: ASSLDPQGETEAF
v_call: TRBV18; j_call: TRBJ1-4; cdr3_aa: ASSPGGAANEKLF
v_call: TRBV19; j_call: TRBJ1-3; cdr3_aa: ASSTSTLSGNTIY
v_call: TRBV5-1; j_call: TRBJ1-1; cdr3_aa: ASSFVREGRFAEAF
v_call: TRBV6-5; j_call: TRBJ1-2; cdr3_aa: ASSTTGLNYGYT
v_call: TRBV2; j_call: TRBJ2-7; cdr3_aa: ASNGGIDYEQY
v_call: TRBV6-5; j_call: TRBJ2-1; cdr3_aa: ASSSSGGNFFNEQF
v_call: TRBV10-3; j_call: TRBJ1-5; cdr3_aa: ATWGGFYQPQH
v_call: TRBV5-1; j_call: TRBJ2-6; cdr3_aa: ASSLAGSSGANVLT
v_call: TRBV14; j_call: TRBJ1-2; cdr3_aa: ASSQVREYYGYT
v_call: TRBV27; j_call: TRBJ1-3; cdr3_aa: ASSTSGAGNTIY
v_call: TRBV4-1; j_call: TRBJ1-5; cdr3_aa: ASSQEAGPQH
v_call: TRBV30; j_call: TRBJ2-3; cdr3_aa: AWSAPSGATDTQY
v_call: TRBV6-6; j_call: TRBJ2-5; cdr3_aa: ASSYFAGSQETQY
v_call: TRBV7-6; j_call: TRBJ2-2; cdr3_aa: ASSDNRGRTGELF
v_call: TRBV29-1; j_call: TRBJ1-1; cdr3_aa: SVPPPGGRPSTEAF
v_call: TRBV21-1; j_call: TRBJ1-1; cdr3_aa: ASSVMPGQGAENTEAF